The 5 T cell receptor beta chains below all came from one sample that was sequenced in a study of cytomegalovirus exposure and HLA in healthy donors. Some clones are missing from TCRdb's copy, which holds only in-frame ones; the method was immunoSEQ multiplex PCR. The sample lists around 150,000 clones, approximately 89% occurring once. Sequenced input: PBMCs. The receptors here all came from a man between 18 and 35 years old in good health and CMV-seropositive.

This clone has only one observation. At one boundary the junction diverges from the germline segment, which might be a read error. V gene TRBV27 combines with J gene TRBJ2-1, with 8 positions matching TRBD1. The CDR3 runs 15 residues. Germline-derived CDR1 and CDR2 are MNHEY and SMNVEV (reference sequence). The CDR3: CASSLSQGAQLEQFF. The CDR3 region has the DNA TGTGCCAGCAGCTTATCTCAGGGGGCGCAACTTGAGCAGTTCTTC.

This sequence joins TRBV6-1 and TRBJ1-5; TRBD1 agrees at 9 bases. The junction had 9 bases not matched to a gene; V was cut back by 6 bases and J by 6 bases. CDR3 length equals 15 residues. The germline gives CDR1 MNHNS, CDR2 SASEGT. CDR3 bases: TGTGCCAGCAGCACGGGGACAGGGTGGGGTCAGCCCCAGCATTTT. Protein sequence: CASSTGTGWGQPQHF.

This clone was counted a single time. CDR3 sequence (DNA): TGTGCCAGCAGCTTACCTTCGACAATCTCCTACGAGCAGTACTTC. Residues: CASSLPSTISYEQYF. The gene calls are TRBV7-9 and TRBJ2-7; no firm D call. V lost 2 bases and J lost 0, with 11 bases in between. The CDR3 is 15 residues long. Germline loops: CDR1 SEHNR, CDR2 FQNEAQ (reference sequence).

V usage is TRBV10-1 and J usage is TRBJ2-7, with TRBD2 as a possible D gene (6 bases). The CDR3 length is 18 residues. V was shortened by 9 bases and J by 7 bases, with 34 bases between the two germline ends. Per germline, CDR1 WNHNN and CDR2 SYGVQD (reference sequence). CDR3: CARLIPRLRSGPVGEQYF. The CDR3 bases are TGCGCCAGACTTATTCCCCGTTTAAGGAGCGGGCCCGTGGGGGAGCAGTACTTC.

CDR3 amino acids: CSVEDSINTF. The CDR3 coding sequence is TGCAGCGTTGAAGATTCTATAAACACCTTC. The rearrangement joins TRBV29-1 to TRBJ1-2; D remains ambiguous. Germline CDR1 SQVTM, CDR2 ANQGSEA. V gave up 0 bases and J gave up 12 bases, with 8 bases separating them. The CDR3 is made up of 10 amino acids.